The 6 T cell receptor beta chains below all came from one sample that was sequenced in a study of cytomegalovirus exposure and HLA in healthy donors. 13 Jbeta primers and 60 Vbeta primers were used for the PCR. Sequencing used immunoSEQ multiplex PCR; TCRdb keeps in-frame clones, though not all of them. Its table lists around 84,000 clones. Sequenced material: PBMCs. These receptors were collected from a man in his thirties or forties in good health and CMV-seronegative.

This chain joins TRBV9 and TRBJ2-7, with 9 positions matching TRBD1. The CDR3 is 14 amino acids. V lost 7 bases and J lost 3; bases outside the gene matches: 8. The germline V gene has CDR1 SGDLS and CDR2 YYNGEE. In nucleotides, the CDR3 is TGTGCCAGCCGAGGGACAGGGAACGACTACGAGCAGTACTTC. Its translation: CASRGTGNDYEQYF.

The V and J genes are TRBV18 and TRBJ1-4; the D gene is possibly TRBD1 (6 bases). Trimming took 8 bases from V and 2 from J, leaving 12 bases between them. This CDR3 is built from 14 residues. The V gene's germline CDR1 is KGHSH and CDR2 LQKENI. The CDR3 sequence is CASSPGHTNEKLFF. The CDR3 bases are TGTGCCAGCAGTCCGGGACACACTAATGAAAAACTGTTTTTT.

The chain is built from TRBV5-1 and TRBJ2-3; TRBD2 matches at 10 bases. J lost 0 bases, V lost 2 bases, and 0 bases had no gene match. CDR3 length: 15 amino acids. The germline CDR1 and CDR2 sequences are SGHRS and YFSETQ. The CDR3 loop is CASSFSGGSTDTQYF. The CDR3 nucleotides read TGCGCCAGCAGCTTTAGCGGGGGGAGCACAGATACGCAGTATTTT.

V gene TRBV10-3 combines with J gene TRBJ1-1; 9 bases are a match to TRBD1. This CDR3 has 14 residues. The germline gives CDR1 ENHRY, CDR2 SYGVKD. Germline trimming cut 6 bases from V and 5 bases from J; bases unmatched to any gene: 7. The CDR3 DNA reads as TGTGCCATCAGGACGGACAGGGGTCCGACTGAAGCTTTCTTT. It encodes CAIRTDRGPTEAFF.

The chain joins TRBV5-1 to TRBJ2-1; a weak D match, TRBD2 (7 bases). This CDR3 is built from 17 residues. Between the trimmed V and J ends, which lost 4 bases and 0 bases, there was a span of 17 bases. Germline CDR1 is SGHRS and CDR2 is YFSETQ. The CDR3 DNA reads as TGCGCCAGCAGCCCTATGGGAGGGGGGGGCTCCTACAATGAGCAGTTCTTC. This codes for CASSPMGGGGSYNEQFF.

V is TRBV6-5 and J is TRBJ1-1; D not certain. CDR3 length equals 14 residues. The V gene lost 0 bases and the J gene lost 0 bases, with 5 bases spanning the gap. Germline V gene data show CDR1 as MNHEY and CDR2 as SVGAGI. CDR3 coding DNA: TGTGCCAGCAGTTACTCGGCCTTGAACACTGAAGCTTTCTTT. It translates to CASSYSALNTEAFF.